Listed here is a single T cell receptor beta chain. The data originate from a study of T cell changes during pregnancy in multiple sclerosis. This CDR3 is 14 amino acids long. Trimming cost V 7 bases and J 3 bases, with 13 bases left between them. Germline CDR1 MNHNS, CDR2 SASEGT. Sequencing was performed with immunoSEQ multiplex PCR; in TCRdb, only in-frame clones are kept and a portion is missing. The table has tens of thousands of clones, roughly 89% seen once. The J gene is TRBJ1-3, the V gene TRBV6-1, with D perhaps matching TRBD1 (6 bases). The clonotype comes from a female donor in good health, enrolled as a control in a pregnancy study. The sample here was CD4+ T cells from peripheral blood mononuclear cells, taken in the first trimester of pregnancy. CDR3 protein: CASKEGGVGNTIYF. For the CDR3, the DNA is TGTGCCAGCAAGGAAGGGGGGGTTGGAAACACCATATATTTT.